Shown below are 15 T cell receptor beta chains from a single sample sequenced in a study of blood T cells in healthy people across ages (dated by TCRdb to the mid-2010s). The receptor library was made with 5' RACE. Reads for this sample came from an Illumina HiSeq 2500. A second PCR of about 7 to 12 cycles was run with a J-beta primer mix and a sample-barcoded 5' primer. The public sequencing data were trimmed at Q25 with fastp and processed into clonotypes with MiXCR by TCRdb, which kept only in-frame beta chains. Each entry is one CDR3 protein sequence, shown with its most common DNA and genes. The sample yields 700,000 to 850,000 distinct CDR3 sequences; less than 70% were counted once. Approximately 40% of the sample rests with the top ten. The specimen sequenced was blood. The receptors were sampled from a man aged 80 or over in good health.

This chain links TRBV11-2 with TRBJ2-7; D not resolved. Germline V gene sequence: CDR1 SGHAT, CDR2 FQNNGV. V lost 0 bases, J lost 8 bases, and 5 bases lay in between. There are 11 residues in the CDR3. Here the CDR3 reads CASSLEYKQYF. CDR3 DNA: TGTGCCAGCAGCTTAGAGTACAAGCAGTACTTC.

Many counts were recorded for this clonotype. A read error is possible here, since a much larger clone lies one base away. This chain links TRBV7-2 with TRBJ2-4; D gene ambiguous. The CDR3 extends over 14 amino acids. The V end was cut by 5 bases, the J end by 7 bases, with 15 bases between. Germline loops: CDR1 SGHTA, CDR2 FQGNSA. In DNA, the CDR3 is TGTGCCAGCAGCGTGACGGCATGGGCGAACATTCAGTACTTC. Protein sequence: CASSVTAWANIQYF. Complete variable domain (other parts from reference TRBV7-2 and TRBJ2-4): GAGVSQSPSNKVTEKGKDVELRCDPISGHTALYWYRQSLGQGLEFLIYFQGNSAPDKSGLPSDRFSAERTGGSVSTLTIQRTQQEDSAVYLCASSVTAWANIQYFGAGTRLSVL.

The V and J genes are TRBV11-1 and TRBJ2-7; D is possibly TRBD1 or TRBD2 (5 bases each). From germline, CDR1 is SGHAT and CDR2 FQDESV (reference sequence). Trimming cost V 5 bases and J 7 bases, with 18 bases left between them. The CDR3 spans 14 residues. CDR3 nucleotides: TGTGCCAGCAGCGAATTGGGACGGACAAGGGAGCAGTACTTC. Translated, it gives CASSELGRTREQYF.

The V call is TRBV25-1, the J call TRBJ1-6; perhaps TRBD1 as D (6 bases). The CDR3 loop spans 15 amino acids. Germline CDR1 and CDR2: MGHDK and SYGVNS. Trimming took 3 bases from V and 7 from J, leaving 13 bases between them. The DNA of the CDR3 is TGTGCCAGCAGTGAGTCATTACAGGGCAATTCACCCCTCCACTTT. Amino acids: CASSESLQGNSPLHF.

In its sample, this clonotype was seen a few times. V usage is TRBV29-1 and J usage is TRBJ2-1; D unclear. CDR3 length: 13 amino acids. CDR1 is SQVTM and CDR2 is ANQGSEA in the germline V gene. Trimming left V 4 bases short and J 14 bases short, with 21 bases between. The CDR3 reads CSVAPRLSPNEFF. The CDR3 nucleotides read TGCAGCGTTGCCCCCCGCCTATCCCCGAACGAGTTCTTC.

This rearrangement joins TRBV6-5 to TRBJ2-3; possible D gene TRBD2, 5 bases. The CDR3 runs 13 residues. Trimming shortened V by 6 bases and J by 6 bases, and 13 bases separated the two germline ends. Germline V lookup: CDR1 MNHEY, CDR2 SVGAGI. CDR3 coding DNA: TGTGCCAGCAGCCCGGTACTAGGGGATACGCAGTATTTT. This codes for CASSPVLGDTQYF.

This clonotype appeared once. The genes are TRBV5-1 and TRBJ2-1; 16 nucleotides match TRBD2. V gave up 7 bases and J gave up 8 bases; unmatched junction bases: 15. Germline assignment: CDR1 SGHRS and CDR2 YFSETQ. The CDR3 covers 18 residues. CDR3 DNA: TGCGCCAGCGATGGCAGGGGACTAGCGGGAGGGCAACCCCATGAGCAGTTCTTC. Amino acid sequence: CASDGRGLAGGQPHEQFF.

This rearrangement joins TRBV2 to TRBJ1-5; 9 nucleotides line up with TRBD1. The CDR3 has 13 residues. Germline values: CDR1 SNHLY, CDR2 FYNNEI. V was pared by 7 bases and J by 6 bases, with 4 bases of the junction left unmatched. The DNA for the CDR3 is TGTGCCAGCAAGAGGACAGGGGCTCAGCCCCAGCATTTT. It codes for CASKRTGAQPQHF. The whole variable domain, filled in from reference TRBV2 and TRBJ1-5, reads EPEVTQTPSHQVTQMGQEVILRCVPISNHLYFYWYRQILGQKVEFLVSFYNNEISEKSEIFDDQFSVERPDGSNFTLKIRSTKLEDSAMYFCASKRTGAQPQHFGDGTRLSIL.

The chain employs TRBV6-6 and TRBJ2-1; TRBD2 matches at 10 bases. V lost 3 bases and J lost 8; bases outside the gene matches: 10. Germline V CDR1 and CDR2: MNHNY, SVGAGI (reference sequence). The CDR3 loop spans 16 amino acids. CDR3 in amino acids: CASSYSLAGAPHEQFF. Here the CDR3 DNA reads TGTGCCAGCAGTTATTCCCTAGCGGGAGCTCCCCATGAGCAGTTCTTC.

The CDR3 is CAISEVGREAYNEQFF. The CDR3 DNA reads as TGTGCCATCAGTGAGGTCGGCAGGGAGGCCTACAATGAGCAGTTCTTC. This chain joins TRBV10-3 and TRBJ2-1, with D tentatively TRBD2 (6 bases). With 2 bases removed from V and 2 bases from J, the gap between germline ends came to 13 bases. Looked up from germline, CDR1 is ENHRY and CDR2 is SYGVKD. The CDR3 covers 16 residues.

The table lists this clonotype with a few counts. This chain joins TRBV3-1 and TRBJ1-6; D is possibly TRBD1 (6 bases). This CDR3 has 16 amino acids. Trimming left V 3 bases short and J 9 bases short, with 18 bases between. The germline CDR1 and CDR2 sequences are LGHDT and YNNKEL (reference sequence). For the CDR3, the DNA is TGTGCCAGCAGCCAGGGGGCCGATATAAGGGGTTCACCCCTCCACTTT. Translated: CASSQGADIRGSPLHF.

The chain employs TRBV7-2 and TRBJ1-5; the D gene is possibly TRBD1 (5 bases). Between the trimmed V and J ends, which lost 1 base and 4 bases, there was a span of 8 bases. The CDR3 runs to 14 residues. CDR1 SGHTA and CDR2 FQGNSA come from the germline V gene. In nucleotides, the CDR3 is TGTGCCAGCAGCTTAGACAGGAGGAATCAGCCCCAGCATTTT. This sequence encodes CASSLDRRNQPQHF.

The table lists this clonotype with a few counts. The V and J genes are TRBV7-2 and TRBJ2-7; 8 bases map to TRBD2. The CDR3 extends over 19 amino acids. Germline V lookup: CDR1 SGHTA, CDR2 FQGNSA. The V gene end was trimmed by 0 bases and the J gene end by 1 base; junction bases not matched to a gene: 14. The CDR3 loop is CASSLAPDWSGGQSYEQYF. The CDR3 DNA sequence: TGTGCCAGCAGCTTAGCCCCGGACTGGTCGGGAGGGCAGTCCTACGAGCAGTACTTC.

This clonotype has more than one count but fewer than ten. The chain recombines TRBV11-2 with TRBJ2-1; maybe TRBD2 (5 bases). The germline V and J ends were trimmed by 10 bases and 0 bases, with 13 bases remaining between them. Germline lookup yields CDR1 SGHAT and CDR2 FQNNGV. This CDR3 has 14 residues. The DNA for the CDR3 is TGTGCCACAAGGCGGGCTAGCTCCTACAATGAGCAGTTCTTC. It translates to CATRRASSYNEQFF.

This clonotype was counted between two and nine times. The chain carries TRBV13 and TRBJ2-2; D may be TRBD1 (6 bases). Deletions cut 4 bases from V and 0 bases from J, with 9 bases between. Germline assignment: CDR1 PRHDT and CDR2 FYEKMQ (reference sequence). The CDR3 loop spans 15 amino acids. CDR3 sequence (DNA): TGTGCCAGCAGCTCTAGGGACACGAACACCGGGGAGCTGTTTTTT. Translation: CASSSRDTNTGELFF.